This T cell receptor beta chain was profiled in a study of shared clonotypes between healthy human individuals (TCRdb year 2020). Regarding the study in general: A few men and a couple of women, aged 18 to 49 years, made up the cohort. For each donor, three plates each were used for CD4 naive and CD4 memory, two plates were used for CD8 naive, and one plate was used for CD8 memory. Between about 0.8 and 9.5 billion PBMCs per donor were obtained by leukapheresis. To increase sequencing depth and limit assay-specific biases, TCR repertoire library preparation and sequencing were carried out by different laboratories using diverse techniques. Blood TCR repertoires of roughly five healthy adults were deeply sequenced to estimate repertoire size and the extent of clonotype sharing between individuals. General study outcomes and caveats: Across a handful of donors, roughly 5.4% of naive CD4, approximately 3.5% of naive CD8, around 2.5% of memory CD4, and 0.4% of memory CD8 clonotypes were shared. The genetic and exposure-history diversity represented was limited by the small number of donors. Only blood was sampled, and tissue TCR repertoires likely differ from those in blood. Naive subsets generally had larger estimated clonotype richness than memory subsets did. Rarefaction of sorted-subset datasets indicated incomplete sequencing despite the large sequencing depth. Compared with non-shared clonotypes, the clonotypes found in all four sorted-subset donors had higher generation probabilities. Pairwise subsampling led to the expectation that sequencing depth would affect the degree of clonotype sharing among donors.

The donors were healthy, HIV-negative adults with no recently reported acute infections or vaccinations. All donors were Caucasian adults living in Nashville, Tennessee, USA. CD4+ T cells were enriched by magnetic negative selection, after which naive cells were positively selected on CD45RA and the negative fraction was taken as the memory subset. Blood was collected by leukapheresis, and PBMCs were isolated by Ficoll-Histopaque density gradient centrifugation and then cryopreserved in liquid nitrogen vapor phase. Analytical flow cytometry was used to check the purity and quantity of each magnetically sorted T cell population. Genomic DNA was isolated from each sorted fraction and quantified by UV absorbance on a Nanodrop 2000c. Using the deep immunoSEQ assay, multiplex PCR amplified TCR CDR3 regions from genomic DNA. Extracted genomic DNA from each cell subset was distributed evenly across all wells of several immunoSEQ 96-well plates, and each plate was treated as a replicate. Each replicate PCR for sorted subsets received approximately 220 ng genomic DNA, equal to roughly 30,000 T cell genomes. Purified libraries were measured with a Qubit 3.0 fluorometer, size-checked on a Bioanalyzer 2100, and measured again with the KAPA Library Quantification kit. A separate single-read 150-cycle Illumina NextSeq 550 flow cell was used to sequence each immunoSEQ 96-well plate. The study's processing was this. Because only junctional sequences without quality scores were contained in the immunoSEQ output, filtering matching that applied to full-length reads could not be performed. To assign V/J genes and CDR3, sequences were annotated using PyIR, a Python wrapper for IgBLAST v1.9, with IMGT germline references. Any read was removed if the V/J assignment was weak (E-value above 1e-6), the CDR3 was missing, or the read contained stop codons, out-of-frame junctions, or ambiguous translated residues. A V3J clonotype was defined by an identical inferred V gene, J gene, and CDR3 amino acid sequence. Percentage overlap between repertoires was calculated by dividing the number of shared unique clonotypes by the size of the smaller repertoire. Three approaches were used to assess repertoire richness: RTK rarefaction, the Chao1 estimator, and Recon v2.1 estimates of unobserved clonotypes. For all TCRbeta clonotypes obtained by the gDNA method from several donors, generation probabilities were computed with OLGA. Drawn from immuneACCESS, this table holds only the in-frame rearrangements with V and J called that TCRdb kept. Clones are partly lost; checked studies trace under half to an unresolved V gene and leave the rest unexplained. V and J calls and clone size are those listed in that table; D and trimming were worked out from the DNA. Across this sample there are fewer than 1.4 million clones, with 75% to 85% seen only once. The ten largest make up 0.61% of the sample.

For this clone: The antigen it binds to is not known. No base quality information exists; no much larger clone differs at one position.

Reading the germline V gene gives CDR1 KGHSH and CDR2 LQKENI. V and J are trimmed by 3 bases and 6 bases, and the gene matches miss 14 bases of the junction. The CDR3 contains 17 residues, cysteine and phenylalanine counted. The retained sequence is limited to the CDR3, 51 bases, with the frame set at the first base. The chain was built from TRBV18 and TRBJ1-2; 9 central bases correspond to TRBD1. This TCR was recovered from a man aged 18-30 years in good health. Some clones in this sample may be carry-over from other donors' samples. Sequencing used memory CD4+ T cells from PBMCs. The sample's cell subset or site label, in plain terms: CD45RA-negative fraction. The CDR3 region reads CASSPGGRTGGADGYTF. In nucleotide form, the sequence is TGTGCCAGCTCACCCGGCGGCCGAACAGGGGGCGCGGATGGCTACACCTTC.